This TCR beta chain was sequenced for a study of control samples from healthy donors and cancer patients. The ends were cut back, 2 bases at V and 5 bases at J, with 15 bases in the middle. The length of the CDR3 is 15 residues. In germline, CDR1 is LGHNT, CDR2 FRNRAP. The assay was immunoSEQ multiplex PCR, and TCRdb's table has in-frame clones only and misses some. The sample contains some 130,000 clones, more than 80% of which appear only once. The V call is TRBV12-5, the J call TRBJ2-5; D remains ambiguous. The sample consisted of blood. The receptor was isolated from a man aged 35-49 years in good health. This CDR3 is CASGLSDGIWETQYF. The DNA of the CDR3 is TGTGCTAGTGGTTTGTCTGACGGAATTTGGGAGACCCAGTACTTC.